This T cell receptor beta chain came from a study of cytomegalovirus exposure and HLA in healthy donors. Points from the study as a whole: Some TCR beta chains (164 of them) were listed as cytomegalovirus-associated. Common viral pathogens seemed to be connected with several of the most significant clusters, according to a later analysis.

Details on this clone: Its antigen remains unidentified.

The CDR3 sequence is 10 residues long. Germline loops: CDR1 DFQATT, CDR2 SNEGSKA (reference sequence). Trimming cost V 3 bases and J 5 bases, with 4 bases left between them. Researchers ran the PCR with 60 Vbeta and 13 Jbeta primers. Libraries were prepared by immunoSEQ multiplex PCR; TCRdb keeps only in-frame clonotypes and omits some of them. The data contain about 190,000 clones, roughly 90% of them singletons. The gene calls are TRBV20-1 and TRBJ1-2, with D uncertain. The sequenced sample was PBMCs. The origin of this receptor is a woman aged 25 to 39 in good health and CMV-seronegative. CDR3 region: CSAREYGYTF. In nucleotides, the CDR3 is TGCAGTGCTAGGGAGTATGGCTACACCTTC.